A selection of T cell receptor beta chains follows, all from one sample in a study of tumor and adjacent non-tumor tissue in lung cancer. TCRdb reprocessed the multiplex PCR reads with MiXCR, giving one entry per CDR3 protein. This table holds around 100,000 distinct CDR3 sequences, 50% to 70% found once. Sequenced material: distant non-tumor lung tissue. These receptors were taken from a young man with non-small cell lung cancer. Both conserved end residues are part of each CDR3. A D gene is named only where the DNA matches it firmly. Some rows mark clone size as missing; the rest say once, few, many or name a class of expanded clone.

D: -
V: TRBV6-5
size: -
J: TRBJ2-1
CDR3: CASSFSGLHQFF
DNA: TGTGCCAGCAGTTTTTCGGGGCTGCACCAGTTCTTC

D: -
V: TRBV6-2/TRBV6-3
size: -
J: TRBJ1-5
CDR3: CASTRDGSYQPKHF
DNA: TGTGCCAGCACCCGGGACGGTAGCTATCAGCCCAAGCATTTT

D: TRBD2
V: TRBV4-3
size: many
J: TRBJ2-7
CDR3: CASSLTSGGSYEQYF
DNA: TGCGCCAGCAGCCTCACTAGCGGGGGTTCCTACGAGCAGTACTTC

D: -
V: TRBV24-1
size: -
J: TRBJ1-1
CDR3: CATSDGREATGAFF
DNA: TGTGCCACCAGTGATGGGAGGGAGGCGACTGGAGCTTTCTTT

D: -
V: TRBV12-3/TRBV12-4
size: -
J: TRBJ1-5
CDR3: CAISEDGSGNQPQHF
DNA: TGTGCCATTAGTGAGGATGGATCCGGCAATCAGCCCCAGCATTTT

D: TRBD1
V: TRBV11-1
size: -
J: TRBJ2-6
CDR3: CASSPRDRLLWTNVLTF
DNA: TGTGCCAGCAGCCCCCGGGACAGGCTACTCTGGACCAACGTCCTGACTTTC

D: -
V: TRBV20-1
size: once
J: TRBJ2-2
CDR3: CCASEGISASGELFF
DNA: TGCTGTGCTTCCGAGGGGATTAGCGCATCCGGGGAGCTGTTTTTT

D: TRBD1
V: TRBV5-6
size: many
J: TRBJ1-6
CDR3: CASSWGQGANSPLHF
DNA: TGTGCCAGCAGCTGGGGACAGGGGGCCAATTCACCCCTCCACTTT

D: TRBD2
V: TRBV20-1
size: few
J: TRBJ2-1
CDR3: CSVLSGRIYNEQFF
DNA: TGCAGTGTTCTCAGCGGGAGAATATACAATGAGCAGTTCTTC

D: TRBD2
V: TRBV6-1
size: -
J: TRBJ2-4
CDR3: CANSVSGRWDIQYF
DNA: TGTGCCAACAGTGTTAGCGGGAGATGGGACATTCAGTACTTC

D: TRBD1
V: TRBV20-1
size: many
J: TRBJ2-7
CDR3: CSALDRSTYEQYF
DNA: TGCAGTGCTTTGGACAGGAGCACCTACGAGCAGTACTTC

D: -
V: TRBV4-2
size: -
J: TRBJ2-5
CDR3: CANSQEGSEETQYF
DNA: TGTGCCAACAGCCAAGAAGGGAGCGAAGAGACCCAGTACTTC

D: TRBD2
V: TRBV6-1
size: -
J: TRBJ2-3
CDR3: CASRGLAGDTDTQYF
DNA: TGTGCCAGCAGAGGTCTAGCGGGGGACACAGATACGCAGTATTTT

D: TRBD2
V: TRBV7-2
size: -
J: TRBJ2-1
CDR3: CASSLAGGFNEQFF
DNA: TGTGCCAGCAGCTTAGCGGGGGGGTTTAATGAGCAGTTCTTC

D: -
V: TRBV19
size: -
J: TRBJ1-1
CDR3: CASSNGQFISILNTEAFF
DNA: TGTGCCAGTAGTAACGGACAGTTCATAAGCATCCTGAACACTGAAGCTTTCTTT

D: TRBD2
V: TRBV11-3
size: -
J: TRBJ2-7
CDR3: CDSSRELAGAIEQYF
DNA: TGTGACAGCAGCAGAGAACTAGCGGGAGCGATCGAGCAGTACTTC

D: TRBD1
V: TRBV6-2/TRBV6-3
size: few
J: TRBJ1-5
CDR3: CTSLSDRGDQPLHF
DNA: TGTACCAGCTTATCGGACAGGGGAGATCAGCCCCTGCATTTT

D: -
V: TRBV11-2
size: -
J: TRBJ2-1
CDR3: CASTRYGRGGNEQFF
DNA: TGTGCCAGCACGCGCTATGGTAGGGGCGGAAATGAGCAGTTCTTC

D: -
V: TRBV4-3
size: -
J: TRBJ2-5
CDR3: CASSQVTGQETQYF
DNA: TGCGCCAGTAGTCAAGTCACGGGACAAGAGACCCAGTACTTC

D: -
V: TRBV11-2
size: few
J: TRBJ1-5
CDR3: CASSKDTGEPQHF
DNA: TGTGCCAGCAGTAAGGACACCGGCGAGCCCCAGCATTTT

D: TRBD2
V: TRBV11-2
size: -
J: TRBJ2-7
CDR3: CASSQGGLAGGAYEQYF
DNA: TGTGCCAGCAGCCAAGGGGGACTAGCGGGAGGAGCCTACGAGCAGTACTTC

D: -
V: TRBV5-6
size: many
J: TRBJ2-3
CDR3: CASSSDSTDTQYF
DNA: TGTGCCAGCAGCTCGGACTCGACAGATACGCAGTATTTT

D: -
V: TRBV6-5
size: -
J: TRBJ2-3
CDR3: CASSYQGSGYTQYF
DNA: TGTGCCAGCAGTTATCAAGGATCGGGGTACACGCAGTATTTT

D: -
V: TRBV4-2
size: -
J: TRBJ2-5
CDR3: CASSQGVGETRYF
DNA: TGTGCCAGCAGCCAAGGTGTGGGGGAGACTCGGTACTTC

D: -
V: TRBV24-1
size: -
J: TRBJ1-1
CDR3: CHQWNSNMNTEAFF
DNA: TGCCACCAGTGGAACAGCAACATGAACACTGAAGCTTTCTTT

D: -
V: TRBV11-1
size: -
J: TRBJ2-5
CDR3: CACGVQETRYF
DNA: TGTGCCTGCGGGGTTCAAGAGACCCGGTACTTC

D: -
V: TRBV28
size: many
J: TRBJ1-1
CDR3: CASSGGTANTEAFF
DNA: TGTGCCAGCAGTGGGGGGACGGCGAACACTGAAGCTTTCTTT

D: -
V: TRBV11-1
size: -
J: TRBJ2-7
CDR3: CASSLECPYEQYF
DNA: TGTGCCAGCAGCTTAGAGTGCCCTTATGAGCAGTACTTC

D: TRBD1
V: TRBV11-1
size: -
J: TRBJ2-3
CDR3: CASSLVAGTGEADAQYF
DNA: TGTGCCAGCAGCTTAGTGGCCGGGACAGGGGAGGCAGATGCGCAGTATTTT

D: -
V: TRBV20-1
size: many
J: TRBJ2-1
CDR3: CSARGDLIEGNEQFF
DNA: TGCAGTGCTAGAGGGGACTTAATAGAGGGCAATGAGCAGTTCTTC

D: -
V: TRBV11-3
size: -
J: TRBJ2-3
CDR3: CASSLRRDSAGSTDTQCF
DNA: TGTGCCAGCAGCTTACGCCGAGACTCGGCCGGGAGTACAGATACGCAGTGTTTT

D: TRBD1
V: TRBV20-1
size: -
J: TRBJ2-2
CDR3: CSARRTGVHTGELFF
DNA: TGCAGTGCTCGCCGGACAGGGGTTCACACCGGGGAGCTGTTTTTT

D: -
V: TRBV4-2
size: many
J: TRBJ2-2
CDR3: CASSRLQGGGNTGELFF
DNA: TGTGCCAGCAGCCGACTGCAGGGGGGGGGAAACACCGGGGAGCTGTTTTTT

D: -
V: TRBV12-3/TRBV12-4
size: once
J: TRBJ1-1
CDR3: CVSSPGPSTEAFF
DNA: TGTGTCAGCAGCCCTGGACCGAGCACTGAAGCTTTCTTT

D: TRBD2
V: TRBV19
size: -
J: TRBJ2-2
CDR3: CASSTGLAGGMGTGELFF
DNA: TGTGCCAGTAGTACTGGCCTAGCGGGAGGGATGGGGACCGGGGAGCTGTTTTTT

D: -
V: TRBV5-4
size: -
J: TRBJ1-1
CDR3: CASSYKNMKTEAFF
DNA: TGTGCCAGTAGCTACAAGAATATGAAAACTGAAGCTTTCTTT